The source of this TCR beta chain is a study of neurological immune-mediated disorders. Study-level points and caveats: Among expanded clones, no CDR3 amino acid sequences were shared across subjects, a pattern suggesting private repertoires in all groups. Neither clinical nor MRI features were found to be associated with the multiple sclerosis repertoire cluster.

Documented time point: longitudinal time-point 3. At least ten counts were recorded for this clonotype. The antigen is undetermined. MiXCR, applied by TCRdb to the 5' RACE reads, yields one record per CDR3 protein. This table holds approximately 84,000 distinct CDR3 sequences, about 4.5% found once. Source material: PBMCs. This clonotype originated in a woman aged 60-70 years with multiple sclerosis.

The CDR3, as DNA: TGCGCCAGCAGCTCGACAGGGGAAAAACTGTTTTTT. Encoded protein: CASSSTGEKLFF. V gene TRBV5-1 combines with J gene TRBJ1-4, with TRBD1 matching over 7 bases. The ends lost 3 bases at V and 8 bases at J; junction bases unmatched: 1. CDR3 length equals 12 residues. Germline V CDR1 and CDR2: SGHRS, YFSETQ.